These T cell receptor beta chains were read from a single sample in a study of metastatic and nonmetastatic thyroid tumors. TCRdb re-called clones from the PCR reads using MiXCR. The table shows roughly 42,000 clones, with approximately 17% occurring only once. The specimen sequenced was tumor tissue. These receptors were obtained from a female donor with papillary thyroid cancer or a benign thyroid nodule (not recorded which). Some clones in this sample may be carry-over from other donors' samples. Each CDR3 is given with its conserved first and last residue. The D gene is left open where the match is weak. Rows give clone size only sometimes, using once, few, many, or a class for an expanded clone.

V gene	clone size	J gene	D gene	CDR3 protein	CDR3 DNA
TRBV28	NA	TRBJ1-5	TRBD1	CASIPLGQGISNQPQHF	TGTGCCAGCATTCCCCTGGGACAGGGTATTAGCAATCAGCCCCAGCATTTT
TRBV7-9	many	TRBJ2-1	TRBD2	CASSLGLAGYNEQFF	TGTGCCAGCAGCCTAGGACTAGCGGGGTACAATGAGCAGTTCTTC
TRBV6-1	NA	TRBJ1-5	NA	CASSPIDSSNKPQHF	TGTGCCAGCAGTCCGATCGACAGTAGCAATAAGCCACAGCATTTT
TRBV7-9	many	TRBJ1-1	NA	CASSLGRRPTEAFF	TGTGCCAGCAGCTTAGGGCGCCGCCCCACTGAAGCTTTCTTT
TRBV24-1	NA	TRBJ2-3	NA	CATGGGTKADSHTDTQYF	TGTGCCACCGGTGGAGGTACTAAAGCTGACTCACACACAGATACGCAGTATTTT
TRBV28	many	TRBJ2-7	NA	CASILEMTEQYF	TGTGCCAGCATCCTTGAAATGACGGAGCAGTACTTC
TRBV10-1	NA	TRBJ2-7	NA	CASSESSSWRGDEQYF	TGCGCCAGCAGTGAGTCGTCTTCGTGGAGGGGCGACGAGCAGTACTTC
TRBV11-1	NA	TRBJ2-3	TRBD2	CASSLVASGSRTDTQYF	TGTGCCAGCAGCTTAGTTGCTAGCGGGAGTCGCACGGATACGCAGTATTTT
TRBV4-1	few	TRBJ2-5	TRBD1	CASSQDSQGRETQYF	TGCGCCAGCAGCCAAGACTCACAGGGGCGAGAGACCCAGTACTTC
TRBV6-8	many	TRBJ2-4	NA	CASKLAKNIQYF	TGTGCCAGCAAACTAGCCAAAAACATTCAGTACTTC
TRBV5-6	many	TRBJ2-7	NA	CASSLYTLRAYEQYF	TGTGCCAGCAGCTTATACACTCTGAGAGCCTACGAGCAGTACTTC
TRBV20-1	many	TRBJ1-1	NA	CSGTQSMNTEAFF	TGCAGTGGTACACAGAGCATGAACACTGAAGCTTTCTTT
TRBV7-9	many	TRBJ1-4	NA	CASSVQGQRNEKLFF	TGTGCCAGCAGCGTCCAAGGACAGCGGAATGAAAAACTGTTTTTT
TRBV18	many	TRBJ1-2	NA	CASSPPGRIYGYTF	TGTGCCAGCTCACCACCGGGACGAATCTATGGCTACACCTTC
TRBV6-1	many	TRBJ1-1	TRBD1	CASSPGQANTEAFF	TGTGCCAGCAGCCCGGGACAGGCAAACACTGAAGCTTTCTTT
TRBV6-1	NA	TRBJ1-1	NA	CASRRTGRAGGGGEASF	TGTGCCAGCAGACGAACCGGCAGGGCTGGGGGAGGAGGTGAAGCTTCTTTT
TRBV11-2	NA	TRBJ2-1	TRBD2	CASSSLVLAGMQQFF	TGTGCCAGCAGCTCCCTCGTACTAGCGGGGATGCAGCAGTTCTTC
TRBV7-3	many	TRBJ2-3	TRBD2	CASSLMTSGDTQYF	TGTGCCAGCAGCTTAATGACTAGCGGAGATACGCAGTATTTT
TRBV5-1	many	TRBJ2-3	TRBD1	CASSPATGGLTDTQYF	TGCGCCAGCAGCCCCGCGACAGGGGGTCTCACAGATACGCAGTATTTT
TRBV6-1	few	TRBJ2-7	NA	CASRVGGGTVDHYF	NA
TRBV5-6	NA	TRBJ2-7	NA	CASSLGREGGYEQYF	TGTGCCAGCAGCTTGGGGCGGGAAGGTGGCTACGAGCAGTACTTC
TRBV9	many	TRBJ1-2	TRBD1	CASSSDLTGGKDGYTF	TGTGCCAGCAGCTCGGACCTGACAGGGGGCAAAGATGGCTACACCTTC
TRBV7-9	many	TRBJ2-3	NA	CASSSWQGTDTQYF	TGTGCCAGCAGCTCTTGGCAGGGGACAGATACGCAGTATTTT
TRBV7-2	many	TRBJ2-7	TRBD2	CASSLTSGVREQYF	TGTGCCAGCAGCTTGACTAGCGGGGTACGCGAGCAGTACTTC
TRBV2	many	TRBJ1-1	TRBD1	CASSDRDRGNTEAFF	TGTGCCAGCAGCGATCGGGACAGGGGGAACACTGAAGCTTTCTTT
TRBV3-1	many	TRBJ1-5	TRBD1	CASSQEGGINQPQHF	TGTGCCAGCAGCCAAGAAGGGGGCATCAATCAGCCCCAGCATTTT
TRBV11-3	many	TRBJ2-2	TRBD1	CASSQRQGATGELFF	TGTGCCAGCAGCCAACGACAGGGCGCCACCGGGGAGCTGTTTTTT
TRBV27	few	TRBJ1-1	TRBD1	CASRLGGSGLNTEAFF	TGTGCCAGCAGGTTAGGGGGCAGTGGGCTAAACACTGAAGCTTTCTTT
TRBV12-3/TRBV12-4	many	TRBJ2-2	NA	CASTSGQSTGELFF	TGTGCCAGCACCTCAGGGCAAAGCACCGGGGAGCTGTTTTTT
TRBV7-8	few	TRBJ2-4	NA	CASSLEGGTRLAKNIQYF	TGTGCCAGCAGCTTAGAAGGAGGCACGAGGCTAGCCAAAAACATTCAGTACTTC
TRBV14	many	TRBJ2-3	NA	CASSQDSGQTSTDTQYF	TGTGCCAGCAGCCAAGATTCAGGACAGACTAGCACAGATACGCAGTATTTT
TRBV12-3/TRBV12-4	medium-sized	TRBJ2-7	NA	CASSQTGRGEQYF	TGTGCCAGCAGCCAGACAGGTAGGGGAGAGCAGTACTTC
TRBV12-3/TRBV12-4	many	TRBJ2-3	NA	CASSPPGRVGGHTQYF	TGTGCCAGCAGCCCCCCAGGGCGGGTTGGGGGTCATACGCAGTATTTT
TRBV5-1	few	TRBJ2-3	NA	CASSLTSGRLDTQYF	TGCGCCAGCAGCTTGACTAGTGGGAGATTGGATACGCAGTATTTT
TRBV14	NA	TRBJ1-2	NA	CASSEGDGGLYGYTF	TGTGCCAGCAGCGAGGGAGATGGGGGCCTCTATGGCTACACCTTC
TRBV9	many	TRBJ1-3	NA	CASSVDAGAAGNTIYF	TGTGCCAGCAGCGTAGATGCGGGCGCAGCTGGAAACACCATATATTTT
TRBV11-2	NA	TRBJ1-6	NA	CASSLRDDSLMFRNSPLHF	TGTGCCAGCAGCTTGAGAGACGACAGTTTAATGTTCCGAAATTCACCCCTCCACTTT
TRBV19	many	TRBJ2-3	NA	CASRLQAGGTDTQYF	TGTGCCAGTAGACTGCAGGCCGGGGGCACAGATACGCAGTATTTT
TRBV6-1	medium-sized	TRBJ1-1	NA	CASSPKWAVNTEAFF	TGTGCCAGCAGCCCTAAATGGGCGGTGAACACTGAAGCTTTCTTT